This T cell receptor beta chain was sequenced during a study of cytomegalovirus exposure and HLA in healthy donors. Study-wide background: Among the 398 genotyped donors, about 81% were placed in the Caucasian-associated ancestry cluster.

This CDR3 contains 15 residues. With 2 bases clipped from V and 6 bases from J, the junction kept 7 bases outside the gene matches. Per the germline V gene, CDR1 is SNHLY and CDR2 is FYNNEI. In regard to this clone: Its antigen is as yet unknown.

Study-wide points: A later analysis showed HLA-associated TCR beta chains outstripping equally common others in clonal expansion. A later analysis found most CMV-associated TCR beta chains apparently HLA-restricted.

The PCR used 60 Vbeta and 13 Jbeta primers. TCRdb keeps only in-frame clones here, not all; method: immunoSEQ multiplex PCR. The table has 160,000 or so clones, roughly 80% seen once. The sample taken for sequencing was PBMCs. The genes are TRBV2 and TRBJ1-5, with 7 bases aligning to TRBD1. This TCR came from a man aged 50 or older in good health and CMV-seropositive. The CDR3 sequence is CASSEFGPGGQPQHF. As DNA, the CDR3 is TGTGCCAGCAGTGAATTTGGCCCAGGGGGTCAGCCCCAGCATTTT.